This record concerns one T cell receptor (beta chain) sequence. A single base separates this from a much larger clone, so it may be a read error. This sample is part of a study of blood T cells in healthy people across ages. All donors came from Russia, were Caucasian and healthy, and spanned ages roughly 6 to 100. The draw of peripheral blood yielded ten milliliters from each donor. A second PCR, run for about 6 to 11 cycles, used a sample-barcoded 5' primer plus a J-beta primer mix. TCRdb re-derived calls from the 5' RACE reads in MiXCR, one entry per CDR3 protein. The sample has hundreds of thousands of distinct CDR3 sequences, 32% seen once. The clonotype was recovered from a woman of 80 years or more in good health. The sample was blood.

CDR3: CASSHRGDPCNEQFF. DNA of the CDR3: TGTGCCAGCTCTCATCGGGGGGACCCTTGCAATGAGCAGTTCTTC. V and J are TRBV11-2 and TRBJ2-1; TRBD2 matches at 7 bases. The CDR3 totals 15 residues. After removal of 8 bases from V and 6 bases from J, the junction contained 13 bases not matched to a gene. Germline V gene lookup returns CDR1 SGHAT and CDR2 FQNNGV.